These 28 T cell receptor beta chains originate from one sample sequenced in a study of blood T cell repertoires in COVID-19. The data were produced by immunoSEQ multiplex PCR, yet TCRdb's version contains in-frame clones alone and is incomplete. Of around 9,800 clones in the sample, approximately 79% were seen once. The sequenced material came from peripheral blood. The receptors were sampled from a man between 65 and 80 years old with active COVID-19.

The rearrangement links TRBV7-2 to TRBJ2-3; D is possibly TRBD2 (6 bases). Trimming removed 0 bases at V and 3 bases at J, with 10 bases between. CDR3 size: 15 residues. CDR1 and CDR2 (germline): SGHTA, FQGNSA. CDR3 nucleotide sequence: TGTGCCAGCAGCTTAGCTGCGCTAGCGACAGATACGCAGTATTTT. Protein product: CASSLAALATDTQYF.

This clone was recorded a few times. CDR3 nucleotides: TGCAGCGTTTCGGAATCGGGGAGCGAGCAGTACTTC. Amino acids: CSVSESGSEQYF. This chain joins TRBV29-1 and TRBJ2-7, with a weak D call TRBD2 (5 bases). The V end lost 5 bases, the J end lost 6 bases, and 14 bases lay between the germline ends. The CDR3 sequence is 12 residues long. CDR1 is SQVTM and CDR2 is ANQGSEA in the germline V gene.

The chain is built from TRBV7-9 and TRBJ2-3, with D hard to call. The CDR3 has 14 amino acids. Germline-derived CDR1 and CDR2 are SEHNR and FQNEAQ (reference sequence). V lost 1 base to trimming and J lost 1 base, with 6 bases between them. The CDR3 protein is CASSLVTGTDTQYF. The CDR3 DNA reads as TGTGCCAGCAGCTTAGTCACGGGCACAGATACGCAGTATTTT.

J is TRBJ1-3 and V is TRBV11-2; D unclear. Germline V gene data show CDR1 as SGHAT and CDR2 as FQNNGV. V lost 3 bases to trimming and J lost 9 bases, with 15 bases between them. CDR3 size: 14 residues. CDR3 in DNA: TGTGCCAGCAGCTTGGCCTTGATGGCCACCACCATATATTTT. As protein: CASSLALMATTIYF.

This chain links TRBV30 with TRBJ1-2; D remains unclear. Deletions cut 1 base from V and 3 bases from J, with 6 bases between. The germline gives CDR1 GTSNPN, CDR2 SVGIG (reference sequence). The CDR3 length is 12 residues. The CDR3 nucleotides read TGTGCCTGGAGTGGAGCCGACTATGGCTACACCTTC. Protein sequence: CAWSGADYGYTF.

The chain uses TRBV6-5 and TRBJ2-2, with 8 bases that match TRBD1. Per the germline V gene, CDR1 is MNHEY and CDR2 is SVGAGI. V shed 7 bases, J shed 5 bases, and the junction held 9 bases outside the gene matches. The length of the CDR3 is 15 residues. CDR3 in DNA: TGTGCCAGCACCATGGACAGGGTGTCGACCGGGGAGCTGTTTTTT. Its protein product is CASTMDRVSTGELFF.

CDR3 protein: CASSASGGDTQYF. The CDR3 DNA is TGTGCCAGCAGCGCCTCGGGGGGGGATACGCAGTATTTT. The rearrangement links TRBV9 to TRBJ2-3, with 8 bases aligning to TRBD2. The CDR3 totals 13 residues. Per germline, CDR1 SGDLS and CDR2 YYNGEE. The V and J ends lost 3 bases and 6 bases, in that order; junction bases with no gene match: 3.

Here the CDR3 reads CASRQNEKLFF. For the CDR3, the DNA is TGTGCCAGCAGGCAGAATGAAAAACTGTTTTTT. The chain uses TRBV11-2 and TRBJ1-4; D remains unclear. CDR1 SGHAT and CDR2 FQNNGV come from the germline V gene. V lost 6 bases, J lost 5 bases, and 4 bases lay in between. The length of the CDR3 is 11 residues. The complete variable domain, with remaining parts taken from reference TRBV11-2 and TRBJ1-4, reads EAGVAQSPRYKIIEKRQSVAFWCNPISGHATLYWYQQILGQGPKLLIQFQNNGVVDDSQLPKDRFSAERLKGVDSTLKIQPAKLEDSAVYLCASRQNEKLFFGSGTQLSVL.

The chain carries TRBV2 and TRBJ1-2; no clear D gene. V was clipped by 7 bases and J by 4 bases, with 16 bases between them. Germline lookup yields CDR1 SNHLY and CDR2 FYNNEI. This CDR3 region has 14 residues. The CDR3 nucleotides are TGTGCCAGCACAGAGAGGCCGAGGGCCTATGGCTACACCTTC. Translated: CASTERPRAYGYTF.

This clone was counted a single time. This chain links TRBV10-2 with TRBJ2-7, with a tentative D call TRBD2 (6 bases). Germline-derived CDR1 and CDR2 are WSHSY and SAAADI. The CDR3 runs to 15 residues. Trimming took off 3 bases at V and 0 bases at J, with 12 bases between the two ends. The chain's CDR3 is CASSDPAGSSYEQYF. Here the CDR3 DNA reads TGCGCCAGCAGTGATCCAGCGGGTAGCTCCTACGAGCAGTACTTC.

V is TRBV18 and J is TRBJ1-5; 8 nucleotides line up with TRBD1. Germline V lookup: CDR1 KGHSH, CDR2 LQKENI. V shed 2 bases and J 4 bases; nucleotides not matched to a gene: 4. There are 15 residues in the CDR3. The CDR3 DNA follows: TGTGCCAGCTCACCAAAGGGACAGGCTAATCAGCCCCAGCATTTT. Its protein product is CASSPKGQANQPQHF.

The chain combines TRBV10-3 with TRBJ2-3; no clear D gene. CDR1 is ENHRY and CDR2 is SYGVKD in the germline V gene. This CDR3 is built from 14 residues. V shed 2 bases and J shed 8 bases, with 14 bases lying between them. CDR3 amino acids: CAISEGSPAVTQYF. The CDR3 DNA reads TGTGCCATCAGTGAGGGGTCCCCTGCGGTTACGCAGTATTTT.

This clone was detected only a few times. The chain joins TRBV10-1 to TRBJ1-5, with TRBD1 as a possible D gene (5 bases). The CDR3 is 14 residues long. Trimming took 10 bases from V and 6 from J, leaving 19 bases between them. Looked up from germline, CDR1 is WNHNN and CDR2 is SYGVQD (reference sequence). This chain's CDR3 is CATSPRGFRQPQHF. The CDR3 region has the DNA TGCGCCACCTCCCCACGGGGGTTTCGTCAGCCCCAGCATTTT.

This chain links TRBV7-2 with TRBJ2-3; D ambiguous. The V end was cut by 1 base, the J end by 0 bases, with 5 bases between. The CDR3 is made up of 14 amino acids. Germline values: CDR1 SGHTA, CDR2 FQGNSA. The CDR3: CASSLGRSTDTQYF. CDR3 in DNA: TGTGCCAGCAGCTTAGGTCGTAGCACAGATACGCAGTATTTT.

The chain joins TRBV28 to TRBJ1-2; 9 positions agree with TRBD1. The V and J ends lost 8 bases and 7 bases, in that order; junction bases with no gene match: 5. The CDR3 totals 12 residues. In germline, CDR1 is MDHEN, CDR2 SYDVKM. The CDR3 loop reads CASVTGGSGYTF. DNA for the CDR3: TGTGCCAGCGTCACAGGGGGCAGTGGCTACACCTTC.

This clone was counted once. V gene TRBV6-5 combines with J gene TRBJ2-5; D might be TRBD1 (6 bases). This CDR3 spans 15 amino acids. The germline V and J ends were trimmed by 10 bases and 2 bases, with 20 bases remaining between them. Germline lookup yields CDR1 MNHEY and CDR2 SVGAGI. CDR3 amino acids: CATKFWGQGQETQYF. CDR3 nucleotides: TGTGCCACCAAATTTTGGGGGCAGGGACAAGAGACCCAGTACTTC.

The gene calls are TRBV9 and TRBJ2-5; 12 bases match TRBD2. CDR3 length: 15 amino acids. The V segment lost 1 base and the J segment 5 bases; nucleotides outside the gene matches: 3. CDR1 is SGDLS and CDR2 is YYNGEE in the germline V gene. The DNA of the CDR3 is TGTGCCAGCAGCGTACTAGCGGGGGGGCCGGAGACCCAGTACTTC. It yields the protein CASSVLAGGPETQYF.

The CDR3 protein is CSVEDLWRDLYQETQYF. In nucleotides, the CDR3 is TGCAGCGTTGAAGATCTATGGCGGGACTTATATCAAGAGACCCAGTACTTC. The genes are TRBV29-1 and TRBJ2-5; D is possibly TRBD2 (6 bases). CDR1 is SQVTM, CDR2 ANQGSEA, per germline. V lost 0 bases, J lost 2 bases, and 19 bases lay in between. CDR3 size: 17 residues.

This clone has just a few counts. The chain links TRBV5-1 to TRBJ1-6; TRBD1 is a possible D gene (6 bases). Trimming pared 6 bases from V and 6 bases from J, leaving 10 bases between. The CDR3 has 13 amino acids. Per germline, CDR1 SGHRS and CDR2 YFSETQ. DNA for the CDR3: TGCGCCAGCACCATACAGGGTAATTCACCCCTCCACTTT. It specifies CASTIQGNSPLHF.

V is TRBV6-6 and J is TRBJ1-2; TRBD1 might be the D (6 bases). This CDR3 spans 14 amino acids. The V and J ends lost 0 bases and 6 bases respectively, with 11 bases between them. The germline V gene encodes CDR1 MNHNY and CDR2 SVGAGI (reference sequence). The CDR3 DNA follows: TGTGCCAGCAGTTACTCAGCAGGGGCGGATGGCTACACCTTC. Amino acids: CASSYSAGADGYTF.

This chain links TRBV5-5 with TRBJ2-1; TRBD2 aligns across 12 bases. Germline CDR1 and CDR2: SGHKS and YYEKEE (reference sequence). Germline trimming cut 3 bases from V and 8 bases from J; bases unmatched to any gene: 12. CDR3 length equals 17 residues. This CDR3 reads CASSSPPSSGGADEQFF. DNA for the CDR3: TGTGCCAGCAGCTCCCCCCCCTCTAGCGGGGGGGCGGATGAGCAGTTCTTC.

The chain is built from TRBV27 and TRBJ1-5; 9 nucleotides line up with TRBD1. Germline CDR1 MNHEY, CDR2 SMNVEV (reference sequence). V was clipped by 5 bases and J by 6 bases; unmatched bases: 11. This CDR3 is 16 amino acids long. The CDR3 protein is CASSRRTGGHSQPQHF. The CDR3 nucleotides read TGTGCCAGCAGTCGCCGAACAGGGGGCCATAGTCAGCCCCAGCATTTT.

The CDR3 DNA follows: TGTGCCAGCAGCTTAGATAGGGGCCGAAGGAACACCATATATTTT. It codes for CASSLDRGRRNTIYF. The rearrangement uses TRBV7-9 and TRBJ1-3; a weak D match, TRBD1 (5 bases). V was trimmed by 1 base and J by 7 bases, leaving 14 bases between them. This CDR3 spans 15 amino acids. The germline V gene has CDR1 SEHNR and CDR2 FQNEAQ (reference sequence).

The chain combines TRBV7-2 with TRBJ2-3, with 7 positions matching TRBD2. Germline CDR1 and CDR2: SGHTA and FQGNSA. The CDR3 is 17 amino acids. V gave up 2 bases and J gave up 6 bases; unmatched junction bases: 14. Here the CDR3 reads CASSLRGGGRVADTQYF. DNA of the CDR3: TGTGCCAGCAGCTTAAGGGGCGGGGGTAGGGTGGCGGATACGCAGTATTTT. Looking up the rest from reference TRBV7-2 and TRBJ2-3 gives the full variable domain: GAGVSQSPSNKVTEKGKDVELRCDPISGHTALYWYRQSLGQGLEFLIYFQGNSAPDKSGLPSDRFSAERTGGSVSTLTIQRTQQEDSAVYLCASSLRGGGRVADTQYFGPGTRLTVL.

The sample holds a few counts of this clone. The CDR3 DNA reads TGTGCCAGCAGTTACTCCCGGGACAGGGAGGTATACGAGCAGTACTTC. It translates to CASSYSRDREVYEQYF. The chain joins TRBV6-2 or TRBV6-3 to TRBJ2-7, with TRBD1 identical over 9 bases. V was clipped by 0 bases and J by 4 bases; unmatched bases: 7. This CDR3 has 16 amino acids. CDR1 is MNHEY and CDR2 is SVGEGT in the germline V gene.

DNA for the CDR3: TGTGCCAGCAGTGAAGTAGTGCGCACAGATACGCAGTATTTT. This translates into CASSEVVRTDTQYF. The chain combines TRBV6-1 with TRBJ2-3; no clear D gene. This CDR3 region has 14 residues. The ends were cut back, 1 base at V and 1 base at J, with 6 bases in the middle. Germline V CDR1 and CDR2: MNHNS, SASEGT.

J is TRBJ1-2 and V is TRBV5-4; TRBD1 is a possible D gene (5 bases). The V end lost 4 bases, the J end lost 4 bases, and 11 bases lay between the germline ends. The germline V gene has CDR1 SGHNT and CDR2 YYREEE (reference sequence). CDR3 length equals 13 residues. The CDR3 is CASSHTGSYGYTF. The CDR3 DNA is TGTGCCAGCAGCCATACAGGATCCTATGGCTACACCTTC. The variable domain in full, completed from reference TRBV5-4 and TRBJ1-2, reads ETGVTQSPTHLIKTRGQQVTLRCSSQSGHNTVSWYQQALGQGPQFIFQYYREEENGRGNFPPRFSGLQFPNYSSELNVNALELDDSALYLCASSHTGSYGYTFGSGTRLTVV.

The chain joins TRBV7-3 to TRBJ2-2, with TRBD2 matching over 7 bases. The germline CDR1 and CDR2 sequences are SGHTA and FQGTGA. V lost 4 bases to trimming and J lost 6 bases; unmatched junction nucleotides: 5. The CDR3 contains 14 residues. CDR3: CASSYSGLAGELFF. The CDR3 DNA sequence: TGTGCCAGCAGCTACTCCGGACTAGCCGGGGAGCTGTTTTTT. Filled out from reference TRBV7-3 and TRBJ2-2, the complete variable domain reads GAGVSQTPSNKVTEKGKYVELRCDPISGHTALYWYRQSLGQGPEFLIYFQGTGAADDSGLPNDRFFAVRPEGSVSTLKIQRTERGDSAVYLCASSYSGLAGELFFGEGSRLTVL.